This entry describes one TCR beta chain. This record belongs to a study of shared clonotypes between healthy human individuals. Looking at the study overall: Aged 18 to 49, the donors were two women and a few men.

Some clones are missing from TCRdb's copy, which holds only in-frame ones; the method was immunoSEQ multiplex PCR. This sample has about 1 million clones; around 76% occur once, and the top ten carry less than 1.5%. The germline CDR1 and CDR2 sequences are GTSNPN and SVGIG (reference sequence). The junction had 4 bases not matched to a gene; V was cut back by 4 bases and J by 3 bases. CDR3 size: 13 residues. The chain joins TRBV30 to TRBJ2-7; 9 bases match TRBD2. The receptor was derived from a man aged 18-30 years in good health. Sequences were obtained from memory CD4+ T cells sorted from blood. Subset denoted: CD45RA-negative fraction. DNA for the CDR3: TGTGCCTGGAAACGTAGCGGGGGCTACGAGCAGTACTTC. Translation gives CAWKRSGGYEQYF.